This T cell receptor beta chain came from a study of T cell responses to AZD1222 COVID-19 vaccine. Study conclusions and caveats: A reported finding is that nearly half of spike-specific TCRs target unmutated variant regions.

Some clones are missing from TCRdb's copy, which holds only in-frame ones; the method was immunoSEQ multiplex PCR. The data show approximately 150,000 clones, 94% seen once. Trimming left V 2 bases short and J 7 bases short, with 14 bases between. The length of the CDR3 is 14 residues. Germline CDR1 is KGHSH and CDR2 is LQKENI. Comment on this clone: What it recognizes is unknown.

The chain combines TRBV18 with TRBJ1-1; D is undetermined. Source: peripheral blood, taken on day 0 of AZD1222 vaccination. The receptor was derived from an adult in good health. The CDR3 protein is CASSPSITKIEAFF. CDR3 bases: TGTGCCAGCTCACCATCTATAACTAAGATTGAAGCTTTCTTT.